Below are 21 T cell receptor beta chains sequenced from a single sample in a study of shared clonotypes between healthy human individuals. Sequencing used immunoSEQ multiplex PCR; TCRdb keeps in-frame clones, though not all of them. The sample contains around 2.1 million clones, approximately 95% of which appear only once. Sequencing was carried out using naive CD4+ T cells sorted from blood. Noted subset: CD45RA+ positively selected. Receptors were obtained from a man between 18 and 35 years old in good health.

The J gene is TRBJ2-1, the V gene TRBV2; possibly TRBD2 for D (7 bases). Trimming took 7 bases from V and 9 from J, leaving 13 bases between them. The CDR3 totals 12 residues. CDR1 and CDR2 from the germline V gene are SNHLY and FYNNEI. CDR3 sequence: CASTLGGGEQFF. CDR3 nucleotide sequence: TGTGCCAGCACATTAGGGGGGGGTGAGCAGTTCTTC.

This clone has just a few counts. V is TRBV19 and J is TRBJ2-4; 10 positions match TRBD2. The length of the CDR3 is 18 residues. V gave up 9 bases and J gave up 0 bases; unmatched junction bases: 14. Germline CDR1 reads LNHDA; CDR2 reads SQIVND (reference sequence). The CDR3 loop is CASSSTRAGGLAKNIQYF. The CDR3, as DNA: TGTGCCAGCTCCAGTACCCGAGCGGGAGGGCTAGCCAAAAACATTCAGTACTTC.

The chain has TRBV2 and TRBJ1-1; 9 nucleotides match TRBD1. Germline V gives CDR1 SNHLY, CDR2 FYNNEI. CDR3 length equals 14 residues. V lost 6 bases to trimming and J lost 4 bases; unmatched junction nucleotides: 6. The CDR3 spells CASRPDRGVTEAFF. For the CDR3, the DNA is TGTGCCAGCAGACCCGACAGGGGGGTCACTGAAGCTTTCTTT.

The chain joins TRBV7-9 to TRBJ2-1, with D hard to call. The ends were cut back, 3 bases at V and 5 bases at J, with 17 bases in the middle. Germline V gives CDR1 SEHNR, CDR2 FQNEAQ (reference sequence). The CDR3 consists of 16 residues. CDR3 nucleotide sequence: TGTGCCAGCAGCTTCGTTCCCGGACCTTCCCACAATGAGCAGTTCTTC. Translated: CASSFVPGPSHNEQFF.

DNA of the CDR3: TGTGCCAGCAGCTTGGACAGTCATAATTCACCCCTCCACTTT. It specifies CASSLDSHNSPLHF. The chain joins TRBV11-2 to TRBJ1-6; D may be TRBD1 (6 bases). Germline V lookup: CDR1 SGHAT, CDR2 FQNNGV. The V gene lost 3 bases and the J gene lost 5 bases, with 8 bases spanning the gap. This CDR3 is 14 amino acids long.

J is TRBJ2-2 and V is TRBV2; 10 positions agree with TRBD1. The germline gives CDR1 SNHLY, CDR2 FYNNEI. This CDR3 is 15 amino acids long. V lost 5 bases, J lost 7 bases, and 7 bases stayed unmatched. In DNA form, the CDR3 reads TGTGCCAGCAGTTCTGACAGGGGGCGCGTCGGGGAGCTGTTTTTT. Translating gives CASSSDRGRVGELFF.

This chain links TRBV6-1 with TRBJ2-5; D is unresolved. V was cut by 3 bases and J by 4 bases, with 6 bases left in between. Per germline, CDR1 MNHNS and CDR2 SASEGT. The CDR3 extends over 12 amino acids. This CDR3 reads CASSDRVETQYF. The CDR3 DNA sequence: TGTGCCAGCAGTGATAGGGTAGAGACCCAGTACTTC.

This clone came up once. Other DNA sequences within the sample encode an identical CDR3. The rearrangement joins TRBV29-1 to TRBJ2-5; D is unresolved. This CDR3 has 11 amino acids. Between the trimmed V and J ends, which lost 3 bases and 5 bases, there was a span of 7 bases. The germline V gene has CDR1 SQVTM and CDR2 ANQGSEA. The CDR3 protein is CSVDTGETQYF. In nucleotides, the CDR3 is TGCAGCGTTGACACCGGGGAGACCCAGTACTTC.

This chain uses TRBV28 with TRBJ1-2, with unresolved D. V was cut by 2 bases and J by 8 bases, with 15 bases left in between. The CDR3 contains 14 residues. From germline, CDR1 is MDHEN and CDR2 SYDVKM. The CDR3 loop reads CASSLRAQGRGYTF. The DNA of the CDR3 is TGTGCCAGCAGTTTAAGGGCGCAAGGCCGAGGCTACACCTTC.

The chain links TRBV5-1 to TRBJ2-1; 7 nucleotides align to TRBD1. CDR1 is SGHRS and CDR2 is YFSETQ in the germline V gene. The ends lost 2 bases at V and 4 bases at J; junction bases unmatched: 3. The CDR3 length is 14 residues. The CDR3 spells CASSFSGQYNEQFF. CDR3 nucleotides: TGCGCCAGCAGCTTTTCGGGACAGTACAATGAGCAGTTCTTC.

This chain links TRBV5-8 with TRBJ1-2, with D perhaps matching TRBD1 (5 bases). Trimming stripped 0 bases from V and 3 bases from J, with 6 bases between. The CDR3 spans 13 residues. CDR1 is SGHTS, CDR2 YDEGEE, per germline. The CDR3 sequence is CASSLAGDYGYTF. The CDR3, as DNA: TGTGCCAGCAGCTTGGCGGGGGACTATGGCTACACCTTC.

V is TRBV5-1 and J is TRBJ2-3; D may be TRBD1 or TRBD2 (5 bases each). The CDR3 runs to 14 residues. In germline, CDR1 is SGHRS, CDR2 YFSETQ. The V end was cut by 3 bases, the J end by 0 bases, with 8 bases between. CDR3: CASSSGRSTDTQYF. In nucleotides, the CDR3 is TGCGCCAGCAGCTCGGGGCGCAGCACAGATACGCAGTATTTT.

The rearrangement links TRBV7-9 to TRBJ1-5; maybe TRBD1 (5 bases). Deletions cut 2 bases from V and 1 base from J, with 9 bases between. CDR1 and CDR2 (germline): SEHNR, FQNEAQ (reference sequence). The CDR3 loop spans 15 amino acids. The CDR3 is CASSLSGPSNQPQHF. CDR3 nucleotides: TGTGCCAGCAGCTTATCGGGACCGAGCAATCAGCCCCAGCATTTT.

To note about this clone: Other DNA sequences in the same sample also yield this CDR3. V is TRBV18 and J is TRBJ2-5; D is unclear. Trimming cost V 3 bases and J 5 bases, with 7 bases left between them. CDR3 length: 12 amino acids. The germline CDR1 and CDR2 sequences are KGHSH and LQKENI. CDR3 protein: CASSPLRETQYF. The CDR3 bases are TGTGCCAGCTCACCGCTACGGGAGACCCAGTACTTC.

As for this clone: The junction shows a germline mismatch at one end, possibly a read error. The gene calls are TRBV6-5 and TRBJ1-2, with D hard to call. CDR3 size: 14 residues. The germline V gene encodes CDR1 MNHEY and CDR2 SVGAGI. The DNA of the CDR3 is TGTGCCAGCAGTACCCCGGGATCTCGAGGGAATGAGGACTTC. Protein product: CASSTPGSRGNEDF.

The chain links TRBV13 to TRBJ2-1; D unresolved. Trimming removed 1 base at V and 8 bases at J, with 6 bases between. Germline CDR1 and CDR2: PRHDT and FYEKMQ (reference sequence). The CDR3 loop spans 12 amino acids. CDR3 DNA sequence: TGTGCCAGCAGCTTAGCGTTGGATGAGCAGTTCTTC. Its protein is CASSLALDEQFF. Drawing the rest from reference TRBV13 and TRBJ2-1, the complete variable domain is AAGVIQSPRHLIKEKRETATLKCYPIPRHDTVYWYQQGPGQDPQFLISFYEKMQSDKGSIPDRFSAQQFSDYHSELNMSSLELGDSALYFCASSLALDEQFFGPGTRLTVL.

The chain combines TRBV2 with TRBJ1-1; D may be TRBD1 (6 bases). The CDR3 has 15 amino acids. Germline lookup yields CDR1 SNHLY and CDR2 FYNNEI. Trimming took off 8 bases at V and 6 bases at J, with 22 bases between the two ends. CDR3 in amino acids: CASSTGGGGLAEAFF. The DNA for the CDR3 is TGTGCCAGCTCCACGGGGGGAGGGGGTTTAGCTGAAGCTTTCTTT.

The chain joins TRBV15 to TRBJ2-7, with TRBD2 matching 10 bases. The CDR3 length is 15 residues. The junction had 6 bases not matched to a gene; V was cut back by 0 bases and J by 7 bases. Germline V lookup: CDR1 LNHNV, CDR2 YYDKDF (reference sequence). CDR3 DNA sequence: TGTGCCACCAGCAGAGAACTAGCGGGAATAAGGGAGCAGTACTTC. It codes for CATSRELAGIREQYF.

The chain carries TRBV7-2 and TRBJ2-7; 10 bases are shared with TRBD2. Germline CDR1 reads SGHTA; CDR2 reads FQGNSA. V shed 1 base and J 2 bases; nucleotides not matched to a gene: 5. The CDR3 contains 16 residues. The CDR3 DNA reads as TGTGCCAGCAGCTTAGTAGGGCTAGCGGGAGCCTACGAGCAGTACTTC. Residues: CASSLVGLAGAYEQYF.

In regard to this clone: Other DNA sequences from this sample encode an identical CDR3 as well. The chain recombines TRBV5-1 with TRBJ2-5, with 7 bases aligning to TRBD1. Germline CDR1 is SGHRS and CDR2 is YFSETQ. The CDR3 totals 14 residues. V lost 2 bases to trimming and J lost 1 base; unmatched junction nucleotides: 2. The CDR3, as DNA: TGCGCCAGCAGCTTTGGGACAGCCCAAGAGACCCAGTACTTC. This codes for CASSFGTAQETQYF. The whole variable domain, remainder taken from reference TRBV5-1 and TRBJ2-5, is KAGVTQTPRYLIKTRGQQVTLSCSPISGHRSVSWYQQTPGQGLQFLFEYFSETQRNKGNFPGRFSGRQFSNSRSEMNVSTLELGDSALYLCASSFGTAQETQYFGPGTRLLVL.

Details on this clone: Other DNA sequences from this sample encode an identical CDR3 as well. The chain combines TRBV19 with TRBJ1-2, with D uncertain. V was trimmed by 6 bases and J by 2 bases, leaving 10 bases between them. Germline V gene data show CDR1 as LNHDA and CDR2 as SQIVND (reference sequence). This CDR3 has 13 amino acids. This CDR3 is CASSPDGNYGYTF. Here the CDR3 DNA reads TGTGCCAGTAGCCCGGACGGGAACTATGGCTACACCTTC. Based on the CDR3 plus reference TRBV19 and TRBJ1-2, the full variable domain is DGGITQSPKYLFRKEGQNVTLSCEQNLNHDAMYWYRQDPGQGLRLIYYSQIVNDFQKGDIAEGYSVSREKKESFPLTVTSAQKNPTAFYLCASSPDGNYGYTFGSGTRLTVV.